This passage covers 23 T cell receptor beta chains from one sample sequenced in a study of somatic mutations in cytotoxic T cells in rheumatoid arthritis. TCRdb keeps only in-frame clones here, not all; method: immunoSEQ multiplex PCR. The table has about 16,000 clones, roughly 74% seen once; the top ten hold roughly 15%. The sequenced sample consisted of CD8+ T cells sorted from blood. Receptors were obtained from an adult with rheumatoid arthritis.

The V call is TRBV28, the J call TRBJ2-7, with D maybe TRBD1 (5 bases). Trimming took 7 bases from V and 2 from J, leaving 12 bases between them. This CDR3 has 13 amino acids. Germline-derived CDR1 and CDR2 are MDHEN and SYDVKM. The CDR3 DNA reads as TGTGCCAGCACCCCCAGGGAACCCTACGAGCAGTACTTC. Translated: CASTPREPYEQYF.

This chain uses TRBV30 with TRBJ2-5, with TRBD2 as a possible D gene (5 bases). With 1 base removed from V and 1 base from J, the gap between germline ends came to 10 bases. This CDR3 is built from 14 residues. The germline V gene encodes CDR1 GTSNPN and CDR2 SVGIG (reference sequence). In DNA form, the CDR3 reads TGTGCCTGGAGTGCTTCAGCGGCCCAAGAGACCCAGTACTTC. Amino acid sequence: CAWSASAAQETQYF. Full variable domain (missing parts from reference TRBV30 and TRBJ2-5): SQTIHQWPATLVQPVGSPLSLECTVEGTSNPNLYWYRQAAGRGLQLLFYSVGIGQISSEVPQNLSASRPQDRQFILSSKKLLLSDSGFYLCAWSASAAQETQYFGPGTRLLVL.

The V and J genes are TRBV28 and TRBJ1-2; no firm D call. Trimming stripped 4 bases from V and 5 bases from J, with 8 bases between. The CDR3 length is 12 residues. Germline CDR1 and CDR2: MDHEN and SYDVKM. The CDR3 region is CASSYDRYGYTF. The CDR3 DNA is TGTGCCAGCAGTTACGACCGGTATGGCTACACCTTC.

V and J are TRBV29-1 and TRBJ1-1, with D uncertain. In germline, CDR1 is SQVTM, CDR2 ANQGSEA. Trimming cost V 6 bases and J 4 bases, with 12 bases left between them. The length of the CDR3 is 12 residues. DNA of the CDR3: TGCAGCGTCCGGACGGAGTCCACTGAAGCTTTCTTT. Protein sequence: CSVRTESTEAFF.

The gene calls are TRBV6-5 and TRBJ1-2; TRBD1 might be the D (5 bases). Trimming took 2 bases from V and 2 from J, leaving 15 bases between them. Germline CDR1 MNHEY, CDR2 SVGAGI. The CDR3 contains 16 residues. This chain's CDR3 is CASSYRWGRVNYGYTF. The CDR3 DNA reads TGTGCCAGCAGTTACAGATGGGGCAGGGTCAACTATGGCTACACCTTC.

This clone has a handful of counts. The chain employs TRBV13 and TRBJ1-6; TRBD1 is a possible D gene (5 bases). Germline V CDR1 and CDR2: PRHDT, FYEKMQ (reference sequence). With 1 base removed from V and 7 bases from J, the gap between germline ends came to 11 bases. The CDR3 contains 15 residues. The DNA for the CDR3 is TGTGCCAGCAGCTTAGAGCGGGGCCGGAATTCACCCCTCCACTTT. Its protein product is CASSLERGRNSPLHF.

A few counts support this clone. The gene calls are TRBV9 and TRBJ2-6; D is ambiguous. Between the trimmed V and J ends, which lost 0 bases and 4 bases, there was a span of 5 bases. In germline, CDR1 is SGDLS, CDR2 YYNGEE. This CDR3 is 14 amino acids long. CDR3 nucleotides: TGTGCCAGCAGCGTAGCGGCGGGGGCCAACGTCCTGACTTTC. Protein sequence: CASSVAAGANVLTF.

The chain combines TRBV29-1 with TRBJ1-1, with a possible D match to TRBD1 (5 bases). Germline CDR1 and CDR2: SQVTM and ANQGSEA. Trimming took 4 bases from V and 1 from J, leaving 10 bases between them. The CDR3 is made up of 13 amino acids. CDR3 loop: CSVGYRRNTEAFF. For the CDR3, the DNA is TGCAGCGTTGGATACAGGAGGAACACTGAAGCTTTCTTT. The entire variable domain, with the rest obtained from reference TRBV29-1 and TRBJ1-1, is as follows: SAVISQKPSRDICQRGTSLTIQCQVDSQVTMMFWYRQQPGQSLTLIATANQGSEATYESGFVIDKFPISRPNLTFSTLTVSNMSPEDSSIYLCSVGYRRNTEAFFGQGTRLTVV.

The rearrangement uses TRBV7-2 and TRBJ2-5; the match to TRBD2 covers 11 bases. Germline V gives CDR1 SGHTA, CDR2 FQGNSA. V shed 3 bases and J 4 bases; nucleotides not matched to a gene: 4. The CDR3 spans 15 residues. The CDR3, as DNA: TGTGCCAGCAGCTTTAGCGGGGGGGGAGGAGAGACCCAGTACTTC. Encoded protein: CASSFSGGGGETQYF.

This clone has only a few counts. The rearrangement joins TRBV7-9 to TRBJ1-2; weak D call: TRBD1 (5 bases). V was shortened by 4 bases and J by 5 bases, with 20 bases between the two germline ends. CDR3 length: 16 amino acids. Germline CDR1 reads SEHNR; CDR2 reads FQNEAQ (reference sequence). The CDR3 reads CASSSPLEEGSYGYTF. DNA for the CDR3: TGTGCCAGCAGCTCCCCCTTGGAGGAGGGGTCTTATGGCTACACCTTC.

The gene calls are TRBV14 and TRBJ2-7, with D possibly TRBD1 on 5 matching bases. This CDR3 contains 11 residues. CDR1 is SGHDN, CDR2 FVKESK, per germline. The ends were cut back, 4 bases at V and 7 bases at J, with 8 bases in the middle. In nucleotides, the CDR3 is TGTGCCAGCAGCCTTCGGACAGAGCAGTACTTC. It translates to CASSLRTEQYF. Combining the CDR3 with reference TRBV14 and TRBJ2-7 gives the whole variable domain EAGVTQFPSHSVIEKGQTVTLRCDPISGHDNLYWYRRVMGKEIKFLLHFVKESKQDESGMPNNRFLAERTGGTYSTLKVQPAELEDSGVYFCASSLRTEQYFGPGTRLTVT.

This sequence joins TRBV18 and TRBJ2-7; D might be TRBD2 (6 bases). Germline V CDR1 and CDR2: KGHSH, LQKENI. The germline V and J ends were trimmed by 3 bases and 0 bases, with 9 bases remaining between them. The CDR3 length is 14 residues. CDR3 nucleotide sequence: TGTGCCAGCTCACCGGGGGGTAGCTCCTACGAGCAGTACTTC. Protein sequence: CASSPGGSSYEQYF. The variable domain in full, completed from reference TRBV18 and TRBJ2-7, reads NAGVMQNPRHLVRRRGQEARLRCSPMKGHSHVYWYRQLPEEGLKFMVYLQKENIIDESGMPKERFSAEFPKEGPSILRIQQVVRGDSAAYFCASSPGGSSYEQYFGPGTRLTVT.

The chain has TRBV10-2 and TRBJ1-2; D gene unclear. V was trimmed by 6 bases and J by 4 bases, leaving 18 bases between them. Germline loops: CDR1 WSHSY, CDR2 SAAADI. This CDR3 is 15 amino acids long. The CDR3 loop is CASSDRPSATYGYTF. The CDR3 region has the DNA TGCGCCAGCAGCGACCGACCGTCGGCAACCTATGGCTACACCTTC.

The chain combines TRBV14 with TRBJ2-7, with 7 bases identical to TRBD1. The CDR3 runs to 13 residues. After removal of 5 bases from V and 3 bases from J, the junction contained 4 bases not matched to a gene. In germline, CDR1 is SGHDN, CDR2 FVKESK. Here the CDR3 reads CASSRQGLYEQYF. The CDR3 DNA sequence: TGTGCCAGCAGCAGACAGGGCCTCTACGAGCAGTACTTC.

The CDR3 nucleotides are TGCGCCAGCAGCTTGAATTCCGGGAACACTGAAGCTTTCTTT. Encoded protein: CASSLNSGNTEAFF. The rearrangement links TRBV5-1 to TRBJ1-1, with unresolved D. The CDR3 contains 14 residues. Germline lookup yields CDR1 SGHRS and CDR2 YFSETQ. V lost 1 base, J lost 1 base, and 8 bases lay in between.

V is TRBV6-1 and J is TRBJ2-3, with D perhaps matching TRBD1 or TRBD2 (6 bases each). The CDR3 sequence is 15 residues long. The V gene's germline CDR1 is MNHNS and CDR2 SASEGT. V was shortened by 2 bases and J by 4 bases, with 13 bases between the two germline ends. CDR3 sequence reads: CASSEKGGGADTQYF. CDR3 in DNA: TGTGCCAGCAGTGAAAAGGGGGGCGGCGCAGATACGCAGTATTTT.

J is TRBJ1-2 and V is TRBV14; TRBD1 is a possible D gene (6 bases). There are 16 residues in the CDR3. CDR1 SGHDN and CDR2 FVKESK come from the germline V gene. V was trimmed by 4 bases and J by 5 bases, leaving 20 bases between them. CDR3 region: CASSLTGRQALYGYTF. CDR3 in DNA: TGTGCCAGCAGCCTGACTGGGAGACAGGCTTTATATGGCTACACCTTC.

This clone was observed a handful of times. The genes are TRBV7-2 and TRBJ2-7; D perhaps matches TRBD2 (6 bases). V was pared by 5 bases and J by 4 bases, with 21 bases between. Germline CDR1 SGHTA, CDR2 FQGNSA. This CDR3 is built from 16 residues. CDR3 sequence: CASSLGLRTTGYEQYF. The CDR3 bases are TGTGCCAGCAGCCTCGGTTTAAGGACTACGGGTTACGAGCAGTACTTC.

This chain joins TRBV9 and TRBJ2-1; 7 bases are shared with TRBD2. From germline, CDR1 is SGDLS and CDR2 YYNGEE. The trim removed 0 bases at V and 5 bases at J, leaving 2 bases unmatched. This CDR3 has 14 amino acids. This CDR3 is CASSVGGGDNEQFF. CDR3 sequence (DNA): TGTGCCAGCAGCGTAGGGGGGGGAGACAATGAGCAGTTCTTC.

This clone was observed a few times. This chain links TRBV13 with TRBJ1-4; 9 bases are shared with TRBD1. CDR1 and CDR2 (germline): PRHDT, FYEKMQ (reference sequence). J lost 5 bases, V lost 3 bases, and 1 base had no gene match. CDR3 size: 14 residues. The CDR3 DNA is TGTGCCAGCAGCTTCGGGACAGGGAATGAAAAACTGTTTTTT. This codes for CASSFGTGNEKLFF.

This chain connects TRBV27 to TRBJ2-1, with unresolved D. Trimming took 0 bases from V and 11 from J, leaving 5 bases between them. Germline CDR1 MNHEY, CDR2 SMNVEV (reference sequence). The CDR3 is 11 residues long. CDR3 nucleotide sequence: TGTGCCAGCAGTTTATCGGGCCAGCAGTTCTTC. This encodes CASSLSGQQFF.

The chain joins TRBV5-4 to TRBJ2-7; TRBD1 aligns across 7 bases. CDR1 SGHNT and CDR2 YYREEE come from the germline V gene (reference sequence). CDR3 length equals 13 residues. The ends lost 4 bases at V and 5 bases at J; junction bases unmatched: 6. CDR3 sequence reads: CASSLDRRNEQYF. The CDR3 DNA sequence: TGTGCCAGCAGCCTGGACAGGAGAAACGAGCAGTACTTC.

The chain is built from TRBV30 and TRBJ2-3; tentative D call: TRBD2 (7 bases). The V gene lost 4 bases and the J gene lost 5 bases, with 19 bases spanning the gap. CDR1 and CDR2 from the germline V gene are GTSNPN and SVGIG (reference sequence). CDR3 size: 15 residues. CDR3 protein: CAWTGTGGSGDTQYF. CDR3 DNA sequence: TGTGCCTGGACTGGGACGGGGGGCAGTGGAGATACGCAGTATTTT.